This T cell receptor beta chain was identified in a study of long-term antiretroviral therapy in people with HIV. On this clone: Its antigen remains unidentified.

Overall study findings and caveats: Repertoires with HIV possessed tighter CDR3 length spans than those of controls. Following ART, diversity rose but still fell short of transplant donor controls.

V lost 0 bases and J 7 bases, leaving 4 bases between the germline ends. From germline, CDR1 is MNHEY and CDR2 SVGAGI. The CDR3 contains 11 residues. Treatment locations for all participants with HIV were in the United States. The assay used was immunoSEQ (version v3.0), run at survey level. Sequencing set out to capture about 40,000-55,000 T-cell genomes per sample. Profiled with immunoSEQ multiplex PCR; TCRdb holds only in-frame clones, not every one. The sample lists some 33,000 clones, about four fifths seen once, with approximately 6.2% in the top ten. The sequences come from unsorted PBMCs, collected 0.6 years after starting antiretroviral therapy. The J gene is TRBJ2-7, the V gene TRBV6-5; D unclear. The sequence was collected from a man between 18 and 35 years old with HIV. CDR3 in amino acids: CASSYSLEQYF. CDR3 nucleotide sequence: TGTGCCAGCAGTTACTCCTTGGAGCAGTACTTC.